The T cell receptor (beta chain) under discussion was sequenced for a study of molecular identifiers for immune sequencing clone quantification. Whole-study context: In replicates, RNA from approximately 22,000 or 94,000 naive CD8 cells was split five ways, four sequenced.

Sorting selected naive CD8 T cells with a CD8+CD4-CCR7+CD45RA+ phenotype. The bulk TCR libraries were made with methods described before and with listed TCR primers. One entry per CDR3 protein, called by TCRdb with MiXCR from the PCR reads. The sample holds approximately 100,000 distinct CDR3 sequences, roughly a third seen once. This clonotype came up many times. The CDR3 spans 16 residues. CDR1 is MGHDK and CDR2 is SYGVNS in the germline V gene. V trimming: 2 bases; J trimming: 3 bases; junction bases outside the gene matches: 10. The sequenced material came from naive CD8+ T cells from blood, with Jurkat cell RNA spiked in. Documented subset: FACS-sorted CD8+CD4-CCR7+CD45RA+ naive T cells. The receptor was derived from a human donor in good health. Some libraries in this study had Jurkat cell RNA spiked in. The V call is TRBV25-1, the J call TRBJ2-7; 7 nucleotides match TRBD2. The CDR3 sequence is CASSEALAERLYEQYF. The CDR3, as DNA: TGTGCCAGCAGTGAAGCCCTAGCGGAGAGACTCTACGAGCAGTACTTC.